Below are 15 T cell receptor beta chains sequenced from a single sample in a study of CD8 T cells in ankylosing spondylitis. TCRdb called the 5' RACE reads again in MiXCR, with one record for every CDR3 protein. The sample lists hundreds of thousands of distinct CDR3 sequences, over 30% occurring once. The sequenced material came from blood, either unsorted or a sorted T cell fraction (not recorded which). The origin of the receptors is a male donor with ankylosing spondylitis or in good health (not recorded which).

The chain links TRBV10-3 to TRBJ2-7, with 10 nucleotides matching TRBD1. The CDR3 spans 15 residues. V dropped 0 bases and J dropped 4; count of bases not matched to a gene: 3. Per germline, CDR1 ENHRY and CDR2 SYGVKD. CDR3 in DNA: TGTGCCATCAGTGAGTCGCGACAGGGGGCGTACGAGCAGTACTTC. This encodes CAISESRQGAYEQYF.

V gene TRBV12-3 or TRBV12-4 combines with J gene TRBJ1-2, with a possible D match to TRBD1 (6 bases). CDR3 length: 15 amino acids. With 6 bases removed from V and 2 bases from J, the gap between germline ends came to 16 bases. Here the CDR3 reads CASSKADRRNYGYTF. CDR3 DNA sequence: TGTGCCAGCAGCAAAGCTGACAGGAGAAACTATGGCTACACCTTC.

This chain connects TRBV27 to TRBJ2-3; 8 positions agree with TRBD1. This CDR3 region has 12 residues. Germline loops: CDR1 MNHEY, CDR2 SMNVEV (reference sequence). V trimming: 0 bases; J trimming: 12 bases; junction bases outside the gene matches: 2. CDR3 DNA sequence: TGTGCCAGCAGTTTATCGGGGACAGGCCAGTATTTT. Amino acid sequence: CASSLSGTGQYF.

V and J are TRBV5-5 and TRBJ1-4, with 8 bases fitting TRBD1. There are 18 residues in the CDR3. Per the germline V gene, CDR1 is SGHKS and CDR2 is YYEKEE (reference sequence). Trimming removed 6 bases from V and 4 bases from J; junction bases left unmatched: 17. As DNA, the CDR3 is TGTGCCAGCAACCCCCGGCCAGGGACAGGCAATGTTAATGAAAAACTGTTTTTT. Translating it yields CASNPRPGTGNVNEKLFF.

This clonotype was counted only a few times. This sequence joins TRBV29-1 and TRBJ2-2; D call uncertain. The CDR3 is made up of 13 amino acids. V gave up 7 bases and J gave up 1 base, with 10 bases separating them. Germline lookup yields CDR1 SQVTM and CDR2 ANQGSEA. The CDR3 protein is CSARSLNTGELFF. For the CDR3, the DNA is TGCAGCGCAAGGTCCCTGAACACCGGGGAGCTGTTTTTT.

V gene TRBV25-1 combines with J gene TRBJ1-5; TRBD1 is a possible D gene (5 bases). The V gene lost 6 bases and the J gene lost 3 bases, with 9 bases spanning the gap. The germline V gene encodes CDR1 MGHDK and CDR2 SYGVNS. The CDR3 runs 13 residues. CDR3 in amino acids: CASSGHFNQPQHF. The CDR3 DNA reads as TGTGCCAGCAGCGGACATTTCAATCAGCCCCAGCATTTT.

V usage is TRBV7-9 and J usage is TRBJ2-5, with TRBD2 as a possible D gene (5 bases). CDR3 size: 13 residues. V was shortened by 5 bases and J by 1 base, with 8 bases between the two germline ends. Germline V lookup: CDR1 SEHNR, CDR2 FQNEAQ (reference sequence). Written as DNA, the CDR3 is TGTGCCAGCAGCCTTAGCGTCCAAGAGACCCAGTACTTC. Its translation: CASSLSVQETQYF.

About this clonotype: Compared with germline, one end of the junction differs, possibly owing to a read error. The V and J genes are TRBV28 and TRBJ2-7; D is ambiguous. Per the germline V gene, CDR1 is MDHEN and CDR2 is SYDVKM. The CDR3 length is 13 residues. CDR3 protein: CACSEASSYEQYF. The CDR3 nucleotides are TGTGCCTGCAGCGAGGCTAGTTCCTACGAGCAGTACTTC.

The table lists this clonotype with a few counts. V and J are TRBV20-1 and TRBJ2-7, with TRBD1 matching 8 bases. V lost 5 bases, J lost 0 bases, and 6 bases stayed unmatched. The length of the CDR3 is 14 residues. Germline assignment: CDR1 DFQATT and CDR2 SNEGSKA (reference sequence). CDR3 DNA: TGCAGTGCTTACGGGACAGGTAGCTCCTACGAGCAGTACTTC. Translated, it gives CSAYGTGSSYEQYF.

This clonotype has a handful of counts. Here the CDR3 DNA reads TGTGCCAGCAGCTTAGCGCCCTGGCTAGCGGGGGGGCGAGAGACCCAGTACTTC. The encoded protein is CASSLAPWLAGGRETQYF. V and J are TRBV11-1 and TRBJ2-5, with 12 bases identical to TRBD2. This CDR3 is 18 amino acids long. V trimming: 0 bases; J trimming: 4 bases; junction bases outside the gene matches: 9. The V gene's germline CDR1 is SGHAT and CDR2 FQDESV (reference sequence).

The rearrangement links TRBV10-3 to TRBJ1-3; D is unclear. CDR3 length: 13 residues. The germline V gene encodes CDR1 ENHRY and CDR2 SYGVKD. V was pared by 0 bases and J by 4 bases, with 4 bases between. The CDR3, as DNA: TGTGCCATCAGTGAGTCGTGGGGAAACACCATATATTTT. This codes for CAISESWGNTIYF.

The rearrangement links TRBV10-3 to TRBJ2-3, with a tentative D call TRBD2 (7 bases). Germline V CDR1 and CDR2: ENHRY, SYGVKD. Trimming left V 2 bases short and J 4 bases short, with 13 bases between. This CDR3 region has 15 residues. The CDR3 loop reads CAISEGGAWADTQYF. DNA of the CDR3: TGTGCCATCAGTGAGGGGGGGGCCTGGGCAGATACGCAGTATTTT.

This clonotype was counted between two and nine times. The gene calls are TRBV9 and TRBJ2-7; TRBD2 aligns across 9 bases. This CDR3 is 15 amino acids long. The V gene end was trimmed by 0 bases and the J gene end by 4 bases; junction bases not matched to a gene: 5. Germline lookup yields CDR1 SGDLS and CDR2 YYNGEE. The CDR3 spells CASSVGGGGAYEQYF. The DNA for the CDR3 is TGTGCCAGCAGCGTAGGAGGCGGGGGGGCTTACGAGCAGTACTTC.

The chain is built from TRBV15 and TRBJ2-7, with no clear D. The CDR3 covers 14 residues. Germline V gives CDR1 LNHNV, CDR2 YYDKDF (reference sequence). V was shortened by 2 bases and J by 1 base, with 9 bases between the two germline ends. CDR3 in DNA: TGTGCCACCAGCAGATACGGAACATCCTACGAGCAGTACTTC. This translates into CATSRYGTSYEQYF.

The table lists this clonotype with a count of one. This chain joins TRBV27 and TRBJ2-7; weak D call: TRBD1 (6 bases). The CDR3 length is 13 residues. The V gene's germline CDR1 is MNHEY and CDR2 SMNVEV (reference sequence). The germline V and J ends were trimmed by 6 bases and 1 base, with 10 bases remaining between them. CDR3 amino acids: CASRRQDSYEQYF. CDR3 DNA: TGTGCCAGCAGGCGACAGGATTCCTACGAGCAGTACTTC.